This T cell receptor (beta chain) was sequenced for a study of blood T cell repertoires in COVID-19. Only in-frame clones appear in the TCRdb table, and some are missing; sequencing was by immunoSEQ multiplex PCR. The repertoire includes about 230,000 clones, just over 85% of them detected once, and around a tenth sits in the top ten. With 6 bases removed from V and 0 bases from J, the gap between germline ends came to 12 bases. Germline CDR1 ENHRY, CDR2 SYGVKD. The CDR3 is 15 residues long. The J gene is TRBJ1-5, the V gene TRBV10-3; D not resolved. Sequencing input: peripheral blood. The receptor was isolated from a man over 45 with COVID-19, enrolled during active disease. The chain's CDR3 is CAIRGDKSSNQPQHF. The CDR3 coding sequence is TGTGCCATCAGGGGTGACAAAAGTAGCAATCAGCCCCAGCATTTT.